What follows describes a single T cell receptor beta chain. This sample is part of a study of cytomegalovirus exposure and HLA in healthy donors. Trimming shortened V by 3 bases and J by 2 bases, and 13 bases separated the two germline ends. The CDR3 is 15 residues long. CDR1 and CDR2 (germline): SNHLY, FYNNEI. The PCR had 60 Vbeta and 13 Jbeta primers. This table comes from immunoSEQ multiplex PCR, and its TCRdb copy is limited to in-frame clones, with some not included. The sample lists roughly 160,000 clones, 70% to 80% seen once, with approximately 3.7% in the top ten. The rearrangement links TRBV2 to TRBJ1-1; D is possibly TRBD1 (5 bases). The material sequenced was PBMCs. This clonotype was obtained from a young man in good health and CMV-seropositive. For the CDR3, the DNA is TGTGCCAGCAGTGACCGTGGCAGGGCAAACACTGAAGCTTTCTTT. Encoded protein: CASSDRGRANTEAFF.